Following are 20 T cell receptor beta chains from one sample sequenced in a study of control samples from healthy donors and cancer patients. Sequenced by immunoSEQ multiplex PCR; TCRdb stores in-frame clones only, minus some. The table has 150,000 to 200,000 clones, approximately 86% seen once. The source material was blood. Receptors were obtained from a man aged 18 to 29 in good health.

CDR3 in amino acids: CASSRKGTEETQYF. The CDR3 DNA reads as TGCGCCAGCAGCCGAAAAGGGACAGAAGAGACCCAGTACTTC. The chain is built from TRBV5-1 and TRBJ2-5, with 7 positions matching TRBD1. V lost 4 bases and J lost 3; bases outside the gene matches: 6. The CDR3 spans 14 residues. Germline V CDR1 and CDR2: SGHRS, YFSETQ.

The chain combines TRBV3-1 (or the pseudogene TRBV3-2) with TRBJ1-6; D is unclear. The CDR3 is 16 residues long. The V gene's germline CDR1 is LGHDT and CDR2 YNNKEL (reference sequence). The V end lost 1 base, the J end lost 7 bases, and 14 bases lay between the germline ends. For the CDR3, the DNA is TGTGCCAGCAGCCAAGCGTCCTCGACCTTCAATTCACCCCTCCACTTT. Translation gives CASSQASSTFNSPLHF.

CDR3 sequence (DNA): TGCAGCGTTGAGTCAGAGACAGGGCGAGAAAAACTGTTTTTT. Protein: CSVESETGREKLFF. The chain links TRBV29-1 to TRBJ1-4, with 7 bases fitting TRBD1. Germline CDR1 and CDR2: SQVTM and ANQGSEA. The V and J ends lost 3 bases and 8 bases, in that order; junction bases with no gene match: 9. The length of the CDR3 is 14 residues.

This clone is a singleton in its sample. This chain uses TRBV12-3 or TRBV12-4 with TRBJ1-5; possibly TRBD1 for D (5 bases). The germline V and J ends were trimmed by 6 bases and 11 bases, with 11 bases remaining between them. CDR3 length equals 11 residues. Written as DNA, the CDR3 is TGTGCCAGCAGGCAGGGTCTGTCCCAGCATTTT. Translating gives CASRQGLSQHF.

The CDR3 region has the DNA TGTGCCAGCAGCTCCCAAGAGGGCTCCCGAACAGATACGCAGTATTTT. It encodes CASSSQEGSRTDTQYF. This sequence joins TRBV5-8 and TRBJ2-3, with D tentatively TRBD2 (5 bases). Germline V gives CDR1 SGHTS, CDR2 YDEGEE. This CDR3 region has 16 residues. V dropped 3 bases and J dropped 3 bases, with 17 bases sitting between them.

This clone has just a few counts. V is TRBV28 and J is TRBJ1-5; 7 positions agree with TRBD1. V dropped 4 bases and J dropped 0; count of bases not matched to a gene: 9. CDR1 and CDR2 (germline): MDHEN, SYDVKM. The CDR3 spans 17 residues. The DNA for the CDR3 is TGTGCCAGCAGTTCCTATCCGGGACAGCTTAGCAATCAGCCCCAGCATTTT. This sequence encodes CASSSYPGQLSNQPQHF.

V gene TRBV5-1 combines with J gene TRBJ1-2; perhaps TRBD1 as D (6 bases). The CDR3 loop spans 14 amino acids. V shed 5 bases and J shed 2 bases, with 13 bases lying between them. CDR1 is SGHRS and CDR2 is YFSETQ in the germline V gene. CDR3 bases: TGCGCCAGCAGTCACGGACAGACGAACTATGGCTACACCTTC. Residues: CASSHGQTNYGYTF.

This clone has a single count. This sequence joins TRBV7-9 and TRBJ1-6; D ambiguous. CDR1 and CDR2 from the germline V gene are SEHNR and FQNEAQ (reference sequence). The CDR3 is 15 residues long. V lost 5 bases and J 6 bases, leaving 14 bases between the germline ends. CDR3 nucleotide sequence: TGTGCCAGCAGCCCCCCCACGGCGAGTAATTCACCCCTCCACTTT. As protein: CASSPPTASNSPLHF.

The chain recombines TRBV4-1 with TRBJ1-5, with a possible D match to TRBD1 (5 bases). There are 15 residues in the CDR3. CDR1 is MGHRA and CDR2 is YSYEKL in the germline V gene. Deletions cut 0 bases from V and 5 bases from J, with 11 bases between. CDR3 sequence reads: CASSQERQTHQPQHF. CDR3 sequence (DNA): TGCGCCAGCAGCCAAGAACGACAGACCCATCAGCCCCAGCATTTT.

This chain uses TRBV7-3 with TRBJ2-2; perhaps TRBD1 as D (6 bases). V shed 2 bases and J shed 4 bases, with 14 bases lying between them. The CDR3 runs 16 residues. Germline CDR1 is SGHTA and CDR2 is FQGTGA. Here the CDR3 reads CASSLSQGLGTGELFF. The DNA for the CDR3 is TGTGCCAGCAGCTTATCTCAGGGGCTCGGCACCGGGGAGCTGTTTTTT.

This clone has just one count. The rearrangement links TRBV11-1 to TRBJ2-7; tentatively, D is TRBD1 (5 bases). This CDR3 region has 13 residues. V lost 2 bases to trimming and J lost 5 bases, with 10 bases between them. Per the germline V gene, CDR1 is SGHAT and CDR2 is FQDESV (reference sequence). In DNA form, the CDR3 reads TGTGCCAGCAGCTTACGGGCCAGGGACGAGCAGTACTTC. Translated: CASSLRARDEQYF.

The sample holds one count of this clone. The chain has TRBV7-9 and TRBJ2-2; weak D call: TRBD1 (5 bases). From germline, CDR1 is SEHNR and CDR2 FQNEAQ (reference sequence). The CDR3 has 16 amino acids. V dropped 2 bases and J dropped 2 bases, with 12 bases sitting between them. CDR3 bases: TGTGCCAGCAGCTTAAAGGGGCAGGGTAACACCGGGGAGCTGTTTTTT. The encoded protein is CASSLKGQGNTGELFF. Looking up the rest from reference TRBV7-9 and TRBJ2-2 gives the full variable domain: DTGVSQNPRHKITKRGQNVTFRCDPISEHNRLYWYRQTLGQGPEFLTYFQNEAQLEKSRLLSDRFSAERPKGSFSTLEIQRTEQGDSAMYLCASSLKGQGNTGELFFGEGSRLTVL.

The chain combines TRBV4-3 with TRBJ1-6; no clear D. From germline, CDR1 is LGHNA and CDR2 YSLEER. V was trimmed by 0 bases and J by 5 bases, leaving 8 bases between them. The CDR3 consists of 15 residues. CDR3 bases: TGCGCCAGCAGCCAAGATCCTAGCGATAATTCACCCCTCCACTTT. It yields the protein CASSQDPSDNSPLHF.

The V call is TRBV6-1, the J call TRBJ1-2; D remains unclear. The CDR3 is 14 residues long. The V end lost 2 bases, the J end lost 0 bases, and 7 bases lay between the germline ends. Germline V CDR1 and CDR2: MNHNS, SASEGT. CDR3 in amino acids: CASSESQTNYGYTF. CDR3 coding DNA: TGTGCCAGCAGTGAATCGCAGACTAACTATGGCTACACCTTC.

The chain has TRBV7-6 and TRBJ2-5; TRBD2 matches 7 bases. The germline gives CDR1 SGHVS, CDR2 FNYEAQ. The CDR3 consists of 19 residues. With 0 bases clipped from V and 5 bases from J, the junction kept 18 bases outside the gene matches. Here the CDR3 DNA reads TGTGCCAGCAGCTTAGCCCCCTCGTGGCGGGGGTCCGGGATTGAGACCCAGTACTTC. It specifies CASSLAPSWRGSGIETQYF.

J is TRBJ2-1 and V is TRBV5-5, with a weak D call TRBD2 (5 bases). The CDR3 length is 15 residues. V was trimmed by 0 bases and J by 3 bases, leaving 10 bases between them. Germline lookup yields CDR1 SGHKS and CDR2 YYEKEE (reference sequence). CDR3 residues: CASSLDRGFYNEQFF. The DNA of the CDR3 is TGTGCCAGCAGCTTGGATCGGGGATTCTACAATGAGCAGTTCTTC.

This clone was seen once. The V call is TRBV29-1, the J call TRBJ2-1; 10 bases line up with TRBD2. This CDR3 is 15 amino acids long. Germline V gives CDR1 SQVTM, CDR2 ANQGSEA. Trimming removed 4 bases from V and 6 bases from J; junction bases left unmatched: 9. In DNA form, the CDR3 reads TGCAGCGTTGTAGCCACTAGCGGGGTTGGCAATGAGCAGTTCTTC. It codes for CSVVATSGVGNEQFF.

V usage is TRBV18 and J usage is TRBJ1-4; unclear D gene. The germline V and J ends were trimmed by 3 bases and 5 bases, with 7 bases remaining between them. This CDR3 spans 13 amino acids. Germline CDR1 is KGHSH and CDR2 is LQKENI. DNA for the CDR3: TGTGCCAGCTCACCTCAGTTAAATGAAAAACTGTTTTTT. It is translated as CASSPQLNEKLFF.

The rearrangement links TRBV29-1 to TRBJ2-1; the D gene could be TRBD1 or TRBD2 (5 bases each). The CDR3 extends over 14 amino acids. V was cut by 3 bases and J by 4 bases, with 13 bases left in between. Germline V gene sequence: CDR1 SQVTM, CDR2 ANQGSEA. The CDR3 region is CSVEGTEVYNEQFF. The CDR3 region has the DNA TGCAGCGTTGAGGGGACGGAAGTTTACAATGAGCAGTTCTTC.

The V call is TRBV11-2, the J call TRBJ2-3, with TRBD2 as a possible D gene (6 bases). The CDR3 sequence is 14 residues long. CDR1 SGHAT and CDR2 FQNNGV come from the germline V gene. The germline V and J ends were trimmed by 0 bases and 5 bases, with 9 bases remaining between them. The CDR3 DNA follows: TGTGCCAGCAGCTTAGATCTCGGGGGAGATACGCAGTATTTT. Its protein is CASSLDLGGDTQYF.